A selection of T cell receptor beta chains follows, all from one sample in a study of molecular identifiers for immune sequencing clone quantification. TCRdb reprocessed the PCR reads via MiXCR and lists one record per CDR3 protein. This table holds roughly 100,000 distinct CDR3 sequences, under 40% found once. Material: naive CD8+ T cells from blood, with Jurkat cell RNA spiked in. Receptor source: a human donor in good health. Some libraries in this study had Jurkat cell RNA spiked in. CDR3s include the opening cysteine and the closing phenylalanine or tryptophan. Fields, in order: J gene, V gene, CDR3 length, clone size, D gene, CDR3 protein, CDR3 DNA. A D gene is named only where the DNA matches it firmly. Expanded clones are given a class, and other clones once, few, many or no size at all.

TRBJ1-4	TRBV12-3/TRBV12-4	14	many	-	CASSLTGREEKLFF	TGTGCCAGCAGCCTTACTGGGAGAGAGGAAAAACTGTTTTTT
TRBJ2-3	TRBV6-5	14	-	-	CASSSLTPSDTQYF	TGTGCCAGCAGTTCACTGACACCCTCCGATACGCAGTATTTT
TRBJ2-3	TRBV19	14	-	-	CATDADTDRDTQYF	TGTGCCACCGACGCGGACACGGATAGAGATACGCAGTATTTT
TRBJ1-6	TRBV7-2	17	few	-	CASSLPLGPTPNSPLHF	TGTGCCAGCAGCTTACCTCTAGGACCGACGCCCAATTCACCCCTCCACTTT
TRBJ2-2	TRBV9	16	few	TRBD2	CASSPRLAGVTGELFF	TGTGCCAGCAGCCCCAGACTAGCGGGAGTCACCGGGGAGCTGTTTTTT
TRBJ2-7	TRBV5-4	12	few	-	CASSLRGYEQYF	TGTGCCAGCAGCTTGCGGGGCTACGAGCAGTACTTC
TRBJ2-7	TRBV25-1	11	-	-	CASKQGYEQDF	TGTGCCAGCAAACAGGGCTACGAGCAGGACTTC
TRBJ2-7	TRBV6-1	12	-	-	CAIRQWPGEQYF	TGTGCCATCCGACAGTGGCCGGGTGAGCAGTACTTC
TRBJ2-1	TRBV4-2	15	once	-	CASSRPGLVQETQFF	TGTGCCAGCAGCCGACCGGGACTTGTTCAAGAGACCCAGTTCTTC
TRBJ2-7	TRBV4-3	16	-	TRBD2	CASSQEPGGDTYEQYF	TGCGCCAGCAGCCAAGAACCCGGGGGGGATACCTACGAGCAGTACTTC
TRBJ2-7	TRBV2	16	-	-	CASSEAPGTASYEQYF	TGTGCCAGCAGTGAAGCGCCCGGGACTGCCTCCTACGAGCAGTACTTC
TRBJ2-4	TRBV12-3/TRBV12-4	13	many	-	CASSWGSKNIQYF	TGTGCCAGCAGTTGGGGGTCCAAAAACATTCAGTACTTC
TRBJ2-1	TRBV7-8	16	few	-	CASSLGLNLYGDEQFF	TGTGCCAGCAGCTTAGGACTAAACTTATACGGGGATGAGCAGTTCTTC
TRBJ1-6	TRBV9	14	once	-	CASSADFHGSPLHF	TGTGCCAGCAGCGCAGATTTTCACGGGTCACCCCTCCACTTT
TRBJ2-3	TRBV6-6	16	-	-	CASSYSSTQHTDTQYF	TGTGCCAGCAGTTACTCGAGTACCCAACACACAGATACGCAGTATTTT
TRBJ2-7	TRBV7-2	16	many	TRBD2	CASSSGLAVSSYEQYF	TGTGCCAGCAGCTCGGGACTAGCGGTTAGCTCCTACGAGCAGTACTTC
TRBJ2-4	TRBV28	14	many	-	CASSLREAKNIQYF	TGTGCCAGCAGTTTAAGGGAAGCCAAAAACATTCAGTACTTC
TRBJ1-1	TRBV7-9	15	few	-	CASSLAVGPNTEAFF	TGTGCCAGCAGCTTAGCGGTAGGGCCGAACACTGAAGCTTTCTTT
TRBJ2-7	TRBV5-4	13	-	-	CASSSDGAYEQYF	TGTGCCAGCAGCTCGGACGGAGCCTACGAGCAGTACTTC
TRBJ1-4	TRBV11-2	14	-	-	CASSSGLTNEKLFF	TGTGCCAGCAGCTCGGGACTAACTAATGAAAAACTGTTTTTT
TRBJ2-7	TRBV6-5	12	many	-	CASFSLPYEQYF	TGTGCCAGTTTTTCCCTACCCTACGAGCAGTACTTC
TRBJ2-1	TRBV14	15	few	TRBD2	CASTETSGSFNEQFF	TGTGCCAGCACCGAGACTAGCGGGAGTTTCAATGAGCAGTTCTTC
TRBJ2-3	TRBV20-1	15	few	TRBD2	CSAGAGGRRPDTQYF	TGCAGTGCTGGTGCTGGCGGGAGGCGGCCAGATACGCAGTATTTT
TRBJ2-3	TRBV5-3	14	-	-	CASSLTRDTDTQYF	TGTGCCAGCAGTCTAACGCGGGACACAGATACGCAGTATTTT
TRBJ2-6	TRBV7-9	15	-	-	CASSLAVTGANVLTF	TGTGCCAGCAGCTTAGCTGTGACCGGGGCCAACGTCCTGACTTTC
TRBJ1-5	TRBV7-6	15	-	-	CASSLLQGRDQPQHF	TGTGCCAGCAGCTTATTACAGGGTCGCGATCAGCCCCAGCATTTT
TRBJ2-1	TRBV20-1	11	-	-	CSALGSYEQFF	TGCAGTGCTCTAGGTAGCTATGAGCAGTTCTTC
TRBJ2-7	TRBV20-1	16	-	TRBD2	CSAQRGWTSPSYEQYF	TGCAGTGCTCAGAGAGGATGGACTAGCCCCTCCTACGAGCAGTACTTC
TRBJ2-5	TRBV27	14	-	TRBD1	CASSDRGYQEAQYF	TGTGCCAGCAGTGACAGGGGGTACCAAGAGGCCCAGTACTTC
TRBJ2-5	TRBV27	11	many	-	CASSFAETQYF	TGTGCCAGCAGTTTCGCAGAGACCCAGTACTTC
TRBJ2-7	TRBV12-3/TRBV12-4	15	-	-	CASGATGQVNHEQYF	TGTGCCAGCGGGGCTACGGGACAAGTTAACCACGAGCAGTACTTC
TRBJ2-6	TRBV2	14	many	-	CASSDPRDLDVLTF	TGTGCCAGCAGTGATCCGCGGGACCTTGACGTCCTGACTTTC
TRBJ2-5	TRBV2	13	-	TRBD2	CASRREGVETQYF	TGTGCCAGCAGACGGGAGGGGGTAGAGACCCAGTACTTC
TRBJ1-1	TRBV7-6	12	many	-	CASSLTGAEAFF	TGTGCCAGCAGCTTGACAGGCGCGGAAGCTTTCTTT
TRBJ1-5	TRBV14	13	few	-	CASSQWEGQPQHF	TGTGCCAGCAGCCAATGGGAGGGGCAGCCCCAGCATTTT
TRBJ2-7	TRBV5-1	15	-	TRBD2	CASSLHLAEPYEQYF	TGCGCCAGCAGCCTACATCTAGCGGAGCCCTATGAGCAGTACTTC
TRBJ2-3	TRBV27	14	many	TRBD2	CASSLGLAPDTQYF	TGTGCCAGCAGTTTAGGACTAGCTCCAGATACGCAGTATTTT
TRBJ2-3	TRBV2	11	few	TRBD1	CATRGPDTQYF	TGTGCCACTAGGGGGCCAGATACGCAGTATTTT
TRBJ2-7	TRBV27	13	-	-	CASSFGVSYEQYF	TGTGCCAGCAGTTTTGGGGTCTCCTACGAGCAGTACTTC